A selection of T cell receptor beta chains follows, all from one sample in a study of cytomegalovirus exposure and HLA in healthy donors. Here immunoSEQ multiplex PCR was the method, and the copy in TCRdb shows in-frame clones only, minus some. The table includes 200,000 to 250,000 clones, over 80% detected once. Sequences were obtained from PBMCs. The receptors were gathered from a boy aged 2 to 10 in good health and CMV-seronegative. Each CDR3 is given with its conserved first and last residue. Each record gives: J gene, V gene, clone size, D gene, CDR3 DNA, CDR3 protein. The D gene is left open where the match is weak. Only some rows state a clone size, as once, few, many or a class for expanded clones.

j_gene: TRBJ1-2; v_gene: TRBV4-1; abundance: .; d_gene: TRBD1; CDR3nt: TGCGCCAGCAGCCAGGCCGGGACAGGGCCTTATGGCTACACCTTC; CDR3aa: CASSQAGTGPYGYTF
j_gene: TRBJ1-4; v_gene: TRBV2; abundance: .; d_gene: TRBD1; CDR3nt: TGTGCCAGCAGGGTTATAGGGGGCACTAATGAAAAACTGTTTTTT; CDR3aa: CASRVIGGTNEKLFF
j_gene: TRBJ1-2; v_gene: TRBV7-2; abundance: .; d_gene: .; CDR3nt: TGTGCCAGCAGCTTTTACAGGGTTCCTTACGGCTACACCTTC; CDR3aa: CASSFYRVPYGYTF
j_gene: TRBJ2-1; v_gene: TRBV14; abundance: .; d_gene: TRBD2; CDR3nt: TGTGCCAGCAGCCAAGCTAGCGGCTACAATGAGCAGTTCTTC; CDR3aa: CASSQASGYNEQFF
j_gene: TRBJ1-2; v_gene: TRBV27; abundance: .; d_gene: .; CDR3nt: TGTGCCAGCAGTTTATTGGGCAAAAACGGCTACACCTTC; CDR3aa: CASSLLGKNGYTF
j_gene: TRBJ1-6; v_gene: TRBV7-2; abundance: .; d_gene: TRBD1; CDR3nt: TGTGCCAGCAGCTTAGCCGCAGGGGGCTTCTCACCCCTCCACTTT; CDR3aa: CASSLAAGGFSPLHF
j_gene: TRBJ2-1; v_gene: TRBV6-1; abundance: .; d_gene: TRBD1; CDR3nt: TGTGCCAGCAGGACCCCGGGACAGGGGTACAATGAGCAGTTCTTC; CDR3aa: CASRTPGQGYNEQFF
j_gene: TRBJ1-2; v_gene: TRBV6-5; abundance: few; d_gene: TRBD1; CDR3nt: TGTGCCAGCCGGGGACAGGGGGTATATGGCTACACCTTC; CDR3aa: CASRGQGVYGYTF
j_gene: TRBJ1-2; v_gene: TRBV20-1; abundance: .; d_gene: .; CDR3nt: TGCAGTGCAACAGATTCCGGTGGCTACACCTTC; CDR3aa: CSATDSGGYTF
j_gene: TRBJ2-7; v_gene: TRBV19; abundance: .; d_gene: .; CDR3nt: TGTGCCAGTAGTCTCCACTCGGACGGGAGCTCCTACGAGCAGTACTTC; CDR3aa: CASSLHSDGSSYEQYF
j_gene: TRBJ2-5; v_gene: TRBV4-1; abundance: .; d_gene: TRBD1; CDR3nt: TGCGCCAGCAGCCAAGAGGGACAGGGGGCACGGGAGCAGTACTTC; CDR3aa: CASSQEGQGAREQYF
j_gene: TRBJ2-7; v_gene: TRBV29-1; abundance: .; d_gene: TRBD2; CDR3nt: TGCAGCGTTGAGGGTAGCGGGAGGGCTAAGTACGAGCAGTACTTC; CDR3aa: CSVEGSGRAKYEQYF
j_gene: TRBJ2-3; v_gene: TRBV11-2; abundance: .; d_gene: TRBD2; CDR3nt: TGTGCCAGCAGCTTAGTTTTGCTAGCGGGAGGAGATACGCAGTATTTT; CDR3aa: CASSLVLLAGGDTQYF
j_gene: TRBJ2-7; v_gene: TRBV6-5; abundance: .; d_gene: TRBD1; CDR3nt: TGTGCCAGCAGTGGCGGGACAGGGATTCGGGGGGAGCAGTACTTC; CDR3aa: CASSGGTGIRGEQYF
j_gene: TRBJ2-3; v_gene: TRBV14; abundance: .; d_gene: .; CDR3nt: TGTGCCAGCAGCCCCCTGGGGGGGGCAGGGGATCGAGGAGATACGCAGTATTTT; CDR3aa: CASSPLGGAGDRGDTQYF
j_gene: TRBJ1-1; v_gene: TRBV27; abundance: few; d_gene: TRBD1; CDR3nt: TGTGCCAGCAGTCAGGGGACAGGACATAACACTGAAGCTTTCTTT; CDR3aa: CASSQGTGHNTEAFF
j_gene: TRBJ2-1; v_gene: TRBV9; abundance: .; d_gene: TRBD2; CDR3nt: TGTGCCAGCAGCGCTGGCGGGGGGATGACCTACAATGAGCAGTTCTTC; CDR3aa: CASSAGGGMTYNEQFF
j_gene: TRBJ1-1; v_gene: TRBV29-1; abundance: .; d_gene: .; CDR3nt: TGCAGCGTTGCAGTCCTGAACACTGAAGCTTTCTTT; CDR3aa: CSVAVLNTEAFF
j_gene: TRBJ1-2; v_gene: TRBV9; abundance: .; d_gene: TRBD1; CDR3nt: TGTGCCAGCGGAGACAGGGGGCTCTTATCCTATGGCTACACCTTC; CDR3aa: CASGDRGLLSYGYTF
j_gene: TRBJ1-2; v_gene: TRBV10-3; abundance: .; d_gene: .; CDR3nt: TGTGCCATCAGTGAAGACAGCTATGGCTACACCTTC; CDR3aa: CAISEDSYGYTF
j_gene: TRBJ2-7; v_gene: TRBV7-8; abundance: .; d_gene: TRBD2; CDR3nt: TGTGCCAGCAGCTTGGGGGGGACTCTCTCCTACGAGCAGTACTTC; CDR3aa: CASSLGGTLSYEQYF
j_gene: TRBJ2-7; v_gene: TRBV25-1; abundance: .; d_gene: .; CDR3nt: TGTGCCAGCAGCGACTCCGGGGCCTACGAGCAGTACTTC; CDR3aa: CASSDSGAYEQYF
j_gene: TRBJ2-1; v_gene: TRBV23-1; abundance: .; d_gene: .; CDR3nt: TGCGCCAGCAGTCAACTTGCGGGGGCCAACTCCTACAATGAGCAGTTCTTC; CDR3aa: CASSQLAGANSYNEQFF
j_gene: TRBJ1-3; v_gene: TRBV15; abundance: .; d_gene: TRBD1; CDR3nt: TGTGCCACCAGCAGAGACTATGGACAGGGCAACACCATATATTTT; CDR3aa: CATSRDYGQGNTIYF
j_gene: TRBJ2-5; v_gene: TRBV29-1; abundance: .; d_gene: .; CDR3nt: TGCAGCGTTCCAAAATTCGGACTCATTGAGGAGACCCAGTACTTC; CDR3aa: CSVPKFGLIEETQYF
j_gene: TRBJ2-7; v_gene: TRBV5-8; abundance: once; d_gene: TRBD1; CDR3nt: TGTGCCAGCAGCCCCAGGGGGCCCTACGAGCAGTACTTC; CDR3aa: CASSPRGPYEQYF
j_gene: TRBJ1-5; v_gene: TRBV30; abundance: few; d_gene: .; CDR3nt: TGTGCCTGGAGTGTACAGGGTGGACGCAATCAGCCCCAGCATTTT; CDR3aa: CAWSVQGGRNQPQHF
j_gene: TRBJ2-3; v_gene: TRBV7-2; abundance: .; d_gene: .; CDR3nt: TGTGCCAGCAGCGACCGGGACTCATCAGATACGCAGTATTTT; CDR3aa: CASSDRDSSDTQYF
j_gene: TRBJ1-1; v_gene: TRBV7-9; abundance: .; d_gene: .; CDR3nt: TGTGCCAGCAGCTTACCCTGGGAGGACACTGAAGCTTTCTTT; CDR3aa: CASSLPWEDTEAFF
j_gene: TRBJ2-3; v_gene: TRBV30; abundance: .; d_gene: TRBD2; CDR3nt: TGTGCCTGGAGGCTTATAGCGGGGGGGCGTTTTTGGAGCACAGATACGCAGTATTTT; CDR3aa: CAWRLIAGGRFWSTDTQYF
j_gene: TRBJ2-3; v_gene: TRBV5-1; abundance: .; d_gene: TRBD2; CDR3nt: TGCGCCAGCAGCTTGGGCCAGCGGGGGGTTGTCGTCACAGATACGCAGTATTTT; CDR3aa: CASSLGQRGVVVTDTQYF
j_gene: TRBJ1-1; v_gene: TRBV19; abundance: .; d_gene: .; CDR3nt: TGTGCCAGTAGTATAGGAACCAGGGCTGAAGCTTTCTTT; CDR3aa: CASSIGTRAEAFF
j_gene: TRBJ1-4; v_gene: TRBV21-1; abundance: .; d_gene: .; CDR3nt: TGTGCCAGCTGTTTCGGGAACATCCCATGGGAAAAACTGTTTTTT; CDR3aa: CASCFGNIPWEKLFF
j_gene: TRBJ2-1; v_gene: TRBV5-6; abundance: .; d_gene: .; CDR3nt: TGTGCCAGCAGCTTGGCCAGGTACAATGAGCAGTTCTTC; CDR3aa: CASSLARYNEQFF
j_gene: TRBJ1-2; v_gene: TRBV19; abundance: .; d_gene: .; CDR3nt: TGTGCCAGTAGTATTCCAGCGAACTATGGCTACACCTTC; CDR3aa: CASSIPANYGYTF
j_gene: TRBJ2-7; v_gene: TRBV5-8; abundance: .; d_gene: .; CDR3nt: TGTGCCAGCAGCTTGATCCGCTACGAGCAGTACTTC; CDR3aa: CASSLIRYEQYF
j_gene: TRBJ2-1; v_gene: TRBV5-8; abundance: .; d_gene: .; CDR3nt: TGTGCCAATATAGGGGCGGGACAGCGCTACCCTTCCTACAATGAGCAGTTCTTC; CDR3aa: CANIGAGQRYPSYNEQFF
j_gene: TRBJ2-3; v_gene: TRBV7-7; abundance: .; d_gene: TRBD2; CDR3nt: TGTGCTAGCAGCTTAGCGCCCAGCGGGGTCGGAGATACGCAGTATTTT; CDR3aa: CASSLAPSGVGDTQYF
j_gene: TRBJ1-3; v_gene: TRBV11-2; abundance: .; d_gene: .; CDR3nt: TGTGCCAGCAGCTTAGGAGGAGCTGGAAACACCATATATTTT; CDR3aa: CASSLGGAGNTIYF
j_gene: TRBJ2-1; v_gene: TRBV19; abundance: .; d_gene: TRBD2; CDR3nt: TGTGCCAGTAGTATTACTAGCGGCCAATACAATGAGCAGTTCTTC; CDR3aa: CASSITSGQYNEQFF
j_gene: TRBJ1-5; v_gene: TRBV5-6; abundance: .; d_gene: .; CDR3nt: TGTGCCAGCAGCCGGAGGGTGACTAATCAGCCCCAGCATTTT; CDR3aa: CASSRRVTNQPQHF
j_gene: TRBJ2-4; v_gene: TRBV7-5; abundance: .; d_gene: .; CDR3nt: TGTGCCAGAAACCGTCGAGCGGGGGGATTGAAAAACATTCAGTACTTC; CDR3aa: CARNRRAGGLKNIQYF
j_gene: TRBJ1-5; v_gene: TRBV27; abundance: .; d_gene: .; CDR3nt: TGTGCCAGCACCCCCGGGATCGGCCAGCCCCAGCATTTT; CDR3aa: CASTPGIGQPQHF
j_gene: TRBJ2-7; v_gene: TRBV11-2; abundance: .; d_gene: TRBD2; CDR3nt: TGTGCCAGCAGCGACCCGTTTAGGACTAGTGTATACGAGCAGTACTTC; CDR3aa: CASSDPFRTSVYEQYF
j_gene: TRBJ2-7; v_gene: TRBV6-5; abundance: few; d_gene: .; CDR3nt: TGTGCCAGCAGCCCAGTTCCGGGACAACCCCAGTACTTC; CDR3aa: CASSPVPGQPQYF
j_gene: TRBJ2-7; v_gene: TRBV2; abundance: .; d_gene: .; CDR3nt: TGTGCCACCACCGGGGATAGCTCCTACGAGCAGTACTTC; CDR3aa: CATTGDSSYEQYF
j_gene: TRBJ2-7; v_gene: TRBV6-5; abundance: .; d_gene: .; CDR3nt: TGTGCCAGCAGGACTGAATACGAGCAGTACTTC; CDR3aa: CASRTEYEQYF